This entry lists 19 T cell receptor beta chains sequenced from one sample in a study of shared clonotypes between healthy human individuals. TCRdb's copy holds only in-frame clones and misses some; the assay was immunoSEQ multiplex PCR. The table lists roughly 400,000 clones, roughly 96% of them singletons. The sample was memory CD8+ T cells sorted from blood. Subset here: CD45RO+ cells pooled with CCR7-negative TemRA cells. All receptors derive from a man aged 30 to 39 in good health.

In DNA, the CDR3 is TGCGCCAGCAGCTTGGCTCCGGGGACCGGGGAGCTGTTTTTT. Amino acids: CASSLAPGTGELFF. The rearrangement uses TRBV5-1 and TRBJ2-2; tentative D call: TRBD2 (5 bases). V gave up 0 bases and J gave up 5 bases, with 8 bases separating them. The germline V gene has CDR1 SGHRS and CDR2 YFSETQ. This CDR3 spans 14 amino acids.

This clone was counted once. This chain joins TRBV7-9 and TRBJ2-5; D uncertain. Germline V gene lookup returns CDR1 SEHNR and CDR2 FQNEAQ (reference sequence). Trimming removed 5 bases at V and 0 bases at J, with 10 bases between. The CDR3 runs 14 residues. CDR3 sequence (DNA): TGTGCCAGCAGCCCCCGGAGAGACCAAGAGACCCAGTACTTC. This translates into CASSPRRDQETQYF.

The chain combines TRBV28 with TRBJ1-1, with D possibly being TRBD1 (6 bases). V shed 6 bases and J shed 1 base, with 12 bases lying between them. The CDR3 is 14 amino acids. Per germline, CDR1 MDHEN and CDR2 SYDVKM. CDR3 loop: CASSLQGRNTEAFF. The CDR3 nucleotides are TGTGCCAGCAGCCTACAGGGCAGGAACACTGAAGCTTTCTTT.

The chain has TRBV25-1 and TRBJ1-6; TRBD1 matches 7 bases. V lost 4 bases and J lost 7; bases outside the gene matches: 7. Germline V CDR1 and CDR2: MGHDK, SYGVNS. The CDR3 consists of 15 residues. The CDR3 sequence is CASSVGTAPNSPLHF. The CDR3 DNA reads TGTGCCAGCAGTGTCGGGACAGCGCCAAATTCACCCCTCCACTTT. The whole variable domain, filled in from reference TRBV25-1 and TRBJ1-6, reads EADIYQTPRYLVIGTGKKITLECSQTMGHDKMYWYQQDPGMELHLIHYSYGVNSTEKGDLSSESTVSRIRTEHFPLTLESARPSHTSQYLCASSVGTAPNSPLHFGNGTRLTVT.

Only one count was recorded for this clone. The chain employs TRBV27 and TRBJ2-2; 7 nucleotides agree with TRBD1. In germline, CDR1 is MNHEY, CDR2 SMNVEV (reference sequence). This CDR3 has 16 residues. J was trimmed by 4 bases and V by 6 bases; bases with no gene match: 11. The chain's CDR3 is CASRAVRGRGTGELFF. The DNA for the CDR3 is TGTGCCAGCAGAGCCGTAAGGGGGCGCGGCACCGGGGAGCTGTTTTTT.

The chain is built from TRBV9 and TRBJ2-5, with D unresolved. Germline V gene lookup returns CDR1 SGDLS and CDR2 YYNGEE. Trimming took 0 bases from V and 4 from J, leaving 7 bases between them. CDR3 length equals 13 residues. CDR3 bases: TGTGCCAGCAGCGTAGCACAGCGAGAGACCCAGTACTTC. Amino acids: CASSVAQRETQYF. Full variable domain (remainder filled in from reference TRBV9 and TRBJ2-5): DSGVTQTPKHLITATGQRVTLRCSPRSGDLSVYWYQQSLDQGLQFLIQYYNGEERAKGNILERFSAQQFPDLHSELNLSSLELGDSALYFCASSVAQRETQYFGPGTRLLVL.

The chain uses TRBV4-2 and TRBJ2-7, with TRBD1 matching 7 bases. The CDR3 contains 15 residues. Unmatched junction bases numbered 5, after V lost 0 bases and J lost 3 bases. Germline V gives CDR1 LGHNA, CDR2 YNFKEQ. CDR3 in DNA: TGTGCCAGCAGCCAAGACTTGGACAGGTTCTACGAGCAGTACTTC. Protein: CASSQDLDRFYEQYF.

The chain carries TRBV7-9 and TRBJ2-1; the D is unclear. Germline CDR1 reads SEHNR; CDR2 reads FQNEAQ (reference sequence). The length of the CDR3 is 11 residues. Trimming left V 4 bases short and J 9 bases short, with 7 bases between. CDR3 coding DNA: TGTGCCAGCAGCTCTATGGGTGAGCAGTTCTTC. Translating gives CASSSMGEQFF.

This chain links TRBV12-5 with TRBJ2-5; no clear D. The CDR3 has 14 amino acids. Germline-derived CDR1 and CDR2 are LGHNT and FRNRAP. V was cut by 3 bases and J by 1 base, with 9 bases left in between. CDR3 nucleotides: TGTGCTAGTGGTTTTAGATCTACCCAAGAGACCCAGTACTTC. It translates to CASGFRSTQETQYF.

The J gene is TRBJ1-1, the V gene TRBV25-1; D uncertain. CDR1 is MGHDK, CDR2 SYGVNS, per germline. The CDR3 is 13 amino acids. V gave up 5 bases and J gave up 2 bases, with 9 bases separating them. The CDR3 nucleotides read TGTGCCAGCAGTCCACGACAAAACACTGAAGCTTTCTTT. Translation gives CASSPRQNTEAFF.

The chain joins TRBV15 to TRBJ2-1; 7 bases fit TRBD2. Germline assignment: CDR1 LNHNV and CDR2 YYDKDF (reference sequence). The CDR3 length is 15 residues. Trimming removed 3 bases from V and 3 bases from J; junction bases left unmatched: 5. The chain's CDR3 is CATSRLAGSYNEQFF. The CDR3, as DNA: TGTGCCACCAGCAGGTTAGCGGGTAGCTACAATGAGCAGTTCTTC.

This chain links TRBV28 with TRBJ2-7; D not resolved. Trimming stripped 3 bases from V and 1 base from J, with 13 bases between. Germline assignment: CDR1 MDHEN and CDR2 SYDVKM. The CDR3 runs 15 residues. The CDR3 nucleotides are TGTGCCAGCAGTTTTAGTAACACCCTGTCCTACGAGCAGTACTTC. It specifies CASSFSNTLSYEQYF.

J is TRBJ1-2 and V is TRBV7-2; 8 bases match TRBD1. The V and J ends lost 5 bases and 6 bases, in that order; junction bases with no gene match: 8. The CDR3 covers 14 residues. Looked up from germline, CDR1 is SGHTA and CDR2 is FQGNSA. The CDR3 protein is CASSQGQGGDGYTF. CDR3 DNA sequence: TGTGCCAGCAGCCAAGGACAGGGCGGTGATGGCTACACCTTC. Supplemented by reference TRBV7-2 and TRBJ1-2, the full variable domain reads GAGVSQSPSNKVTEKGKDVELRCDPISGHTALYWYRQSLGQGLEFLIYFQGNSAPDKSGLPSDRFSAERTGGSVSTLTIQRTQQEDSAVYLCASSQGQGGDGYTFGSGTRLTVV.

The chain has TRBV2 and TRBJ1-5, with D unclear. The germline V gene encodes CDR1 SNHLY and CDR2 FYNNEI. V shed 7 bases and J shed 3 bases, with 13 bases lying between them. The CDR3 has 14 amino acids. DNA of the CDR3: TGTGCCAGCACTGGCCGATGGAACAATCAGCCCCAGCATTTT. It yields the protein CASTGRWNNQPQHF.

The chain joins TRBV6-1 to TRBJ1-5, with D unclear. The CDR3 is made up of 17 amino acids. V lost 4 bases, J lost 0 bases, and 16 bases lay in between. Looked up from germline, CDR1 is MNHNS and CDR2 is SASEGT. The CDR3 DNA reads TGTGCCAGCAGTGTAGTTTTTGGGAGTGGTAGCAATCAGCCCCAGCATTTT. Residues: CASSVVFGSGSNQPQHF.

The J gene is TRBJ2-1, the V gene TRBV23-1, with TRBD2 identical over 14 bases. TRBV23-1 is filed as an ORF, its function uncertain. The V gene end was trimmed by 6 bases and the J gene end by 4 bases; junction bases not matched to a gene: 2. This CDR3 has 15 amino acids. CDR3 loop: CASSRTSGRYNEQFF. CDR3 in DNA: TGCGCCAGCAGCCGGACTAGCGGGAGGTACAATGAGCAGTTCTTC.

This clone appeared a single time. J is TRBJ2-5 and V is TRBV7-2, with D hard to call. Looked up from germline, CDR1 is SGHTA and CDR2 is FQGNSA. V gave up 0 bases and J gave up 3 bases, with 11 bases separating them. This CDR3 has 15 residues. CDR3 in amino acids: CASSLALSPKETQYF. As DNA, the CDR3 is TGTGCCAGCAGCTTAGCGCTATCCCCAAAAGAGACCCAGTACTTC.

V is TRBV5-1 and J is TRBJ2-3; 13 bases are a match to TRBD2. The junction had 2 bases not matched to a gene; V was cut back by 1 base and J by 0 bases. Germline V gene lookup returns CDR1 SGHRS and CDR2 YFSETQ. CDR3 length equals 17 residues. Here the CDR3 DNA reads TGCGCCAGCAGCTTGATGACTAGCGGGAGGAGCACAGATACGCAGTATTTT. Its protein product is CASSLMTSGRSTDTQYF.

CDR3 region: CASSLRQGAGNTIYF. CDR3 coding DNA: TGTGCCAGCAGTTTACGCCAGGGGGCTGGAAACACCATATATTTT. J is TRBJ1-3 and V is TRBV27; 7 bases map to TRBD1. CDR1 MNHEY and CDR2 SMNVEV come from the germline V gene (reference sequence). Trimming at V came to 2 bases and at J to 2 bases, leaving 3 bases not matched to a gene. CDR3 length: 15 amino acids.